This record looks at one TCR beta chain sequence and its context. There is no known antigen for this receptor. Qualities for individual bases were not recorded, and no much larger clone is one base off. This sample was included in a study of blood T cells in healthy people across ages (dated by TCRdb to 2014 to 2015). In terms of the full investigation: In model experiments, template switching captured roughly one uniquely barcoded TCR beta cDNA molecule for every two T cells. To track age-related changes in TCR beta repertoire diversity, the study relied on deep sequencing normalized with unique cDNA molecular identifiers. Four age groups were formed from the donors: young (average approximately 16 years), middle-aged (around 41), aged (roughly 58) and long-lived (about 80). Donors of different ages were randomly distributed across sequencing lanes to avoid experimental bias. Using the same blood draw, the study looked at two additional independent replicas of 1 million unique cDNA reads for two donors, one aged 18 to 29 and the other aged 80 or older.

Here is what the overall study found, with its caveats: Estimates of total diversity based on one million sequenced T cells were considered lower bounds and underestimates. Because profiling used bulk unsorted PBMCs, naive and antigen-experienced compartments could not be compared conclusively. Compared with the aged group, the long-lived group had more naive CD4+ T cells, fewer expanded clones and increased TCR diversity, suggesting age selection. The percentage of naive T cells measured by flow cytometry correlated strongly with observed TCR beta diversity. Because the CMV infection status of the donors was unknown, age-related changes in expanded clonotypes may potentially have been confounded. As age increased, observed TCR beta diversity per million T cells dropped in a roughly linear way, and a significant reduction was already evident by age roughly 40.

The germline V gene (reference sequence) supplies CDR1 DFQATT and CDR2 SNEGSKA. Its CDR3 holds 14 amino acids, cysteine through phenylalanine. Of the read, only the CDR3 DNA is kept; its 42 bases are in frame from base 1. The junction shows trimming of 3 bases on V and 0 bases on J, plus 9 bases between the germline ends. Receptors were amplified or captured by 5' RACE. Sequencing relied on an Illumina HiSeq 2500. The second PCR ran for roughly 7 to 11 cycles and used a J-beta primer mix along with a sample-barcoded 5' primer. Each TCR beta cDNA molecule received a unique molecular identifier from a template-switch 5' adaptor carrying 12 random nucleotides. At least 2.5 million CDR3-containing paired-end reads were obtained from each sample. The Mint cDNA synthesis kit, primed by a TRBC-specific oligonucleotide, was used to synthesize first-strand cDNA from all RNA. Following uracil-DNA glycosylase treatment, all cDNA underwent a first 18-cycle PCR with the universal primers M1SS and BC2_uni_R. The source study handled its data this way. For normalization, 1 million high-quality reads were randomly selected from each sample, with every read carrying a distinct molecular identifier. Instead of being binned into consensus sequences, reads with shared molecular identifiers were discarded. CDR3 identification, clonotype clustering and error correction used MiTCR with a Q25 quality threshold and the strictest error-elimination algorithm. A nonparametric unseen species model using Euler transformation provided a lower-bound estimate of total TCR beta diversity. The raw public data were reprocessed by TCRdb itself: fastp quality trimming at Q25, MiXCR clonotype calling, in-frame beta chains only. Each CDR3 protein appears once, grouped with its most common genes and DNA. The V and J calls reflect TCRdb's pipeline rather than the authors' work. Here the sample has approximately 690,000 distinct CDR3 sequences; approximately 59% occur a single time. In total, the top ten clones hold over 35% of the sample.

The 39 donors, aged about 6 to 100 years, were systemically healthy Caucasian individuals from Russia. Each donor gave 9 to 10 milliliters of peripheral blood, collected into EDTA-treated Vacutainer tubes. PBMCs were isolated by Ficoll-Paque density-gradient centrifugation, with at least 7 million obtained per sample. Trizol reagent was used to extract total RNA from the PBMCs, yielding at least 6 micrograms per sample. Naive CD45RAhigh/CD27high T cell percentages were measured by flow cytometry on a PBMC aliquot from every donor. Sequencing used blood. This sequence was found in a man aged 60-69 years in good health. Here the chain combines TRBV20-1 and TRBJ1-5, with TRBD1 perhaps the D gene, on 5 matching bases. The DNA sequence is TGCAGTGCTAGTGGGGGGTTTAGCAATCAGCCCCAGCATTTT. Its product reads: CSASGGFSNQPQHF.